This T cell receptor (beta chain) was recorded in a study of control samples from healthy donors and cancer patients. Data came from immunoSEQ multiplex PCR; TCRdb stores just in-frame clones and leaves some out. The sample has roughly 51,000 clones, around nine tenths seen once. Germline lookup yields CDR1 SGHKS and CDR2 YYEKEE (reference sequence). CDR3 length equals 15 residues. The germline V and J ends were trimmed by 4 bases and 3 bases, with 15 bases remaining between them. Sequences were obtained from PBMCs. V usage is TRBV5-5 and J usage is TRBJ2-3, with D perhaps TRBD2 (6 bases). The receptor was isolated from a man aged 40-50 years with colorectal cancer. The CDR3 DNA sequence: TGTGCCAGCAGCCGGGAAGGGGAGGCAACAGATACGCAGTATTTT. Amino acid sequence: CASSREGEATDTQYF.